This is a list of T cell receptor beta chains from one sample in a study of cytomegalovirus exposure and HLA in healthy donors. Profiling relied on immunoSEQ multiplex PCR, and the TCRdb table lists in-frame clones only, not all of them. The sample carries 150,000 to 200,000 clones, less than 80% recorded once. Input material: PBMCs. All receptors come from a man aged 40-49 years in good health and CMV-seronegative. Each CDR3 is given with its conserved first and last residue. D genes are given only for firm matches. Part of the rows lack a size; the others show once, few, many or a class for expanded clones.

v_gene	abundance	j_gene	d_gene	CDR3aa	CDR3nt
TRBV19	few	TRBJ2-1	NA	CASTGQRGNNEQFF	TGTGCCAGTACCGGACAGCGGGGCAACAATGAGCAGTTCTTC
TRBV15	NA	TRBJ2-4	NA	CATSIGGAKNIQYF	TGTGCCACCAGCATCGGGGGAGCCAAAAACATTCAGTACTTC
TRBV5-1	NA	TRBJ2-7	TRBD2	CASSLRLAGGISYEQYF	TGCGCCAGCAGCTTGAGACTAGCGGGGGGGATCTCCTACGAGCAGTACTTC
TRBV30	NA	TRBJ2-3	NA	CACTGSSTDTQYF	TGTGCCTGCACAGGATCTAGCACAGATACGCAGTATTTT
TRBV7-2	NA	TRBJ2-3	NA	CASSLGPSSGADTQYF	TGTGCCAGCAGCTTAGGCCCCTCGTCAGGTGCAGATACGCAGTATTTT
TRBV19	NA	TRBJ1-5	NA	CASMRQGRESQPQHF	TGTGCCAGTATGAGGCAGGGGAGGGAAAGTCAGCCCCAGCATTTT
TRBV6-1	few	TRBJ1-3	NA	CASSEGYSGNTIYF	TGTGCCAGCAGTGAAGGCTACTCTGGAAACACCATATATTTT
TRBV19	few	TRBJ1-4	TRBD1	CASSMLPGQALLATNEKLFF	TGTGCCAGTAGTATGCTACCGGGACAGGCCCTCCTTGCAACTAATGAAAAACTGTTTTTT
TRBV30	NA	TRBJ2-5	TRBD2	CAWRLGLAGQETQYF	TGTGCCTGGAGGCTGGGCCTAGCGGGACAAGAGACCCAGTACTTC
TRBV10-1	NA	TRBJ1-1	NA	CASKFSGQPMNTEAFF	TGCGCCAGCAAATTTTCTGGACAGCCTATGAACACTGAAGCTTTCTTT
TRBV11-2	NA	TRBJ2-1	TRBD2	CASSLGTSGTHEQFF	TGTGCCAGCAGCTTAGGGACTAGCGGGACCCATGAGCAGTTCTTC
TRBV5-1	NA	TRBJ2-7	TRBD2	CASSPGRLAGVDEQYF	TGCGCCAGCAGTCCCGGAAGACTAGCGGGAGTGGACGAGCAGTACTTC
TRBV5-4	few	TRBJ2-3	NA	CASSLDGVRGTDTQYF	TGTGCCAGCAGCTTGGATGGGGTCAGGGGCACAGATACGCAGTATTTT
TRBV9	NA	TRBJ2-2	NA	CASSLGLAEELFF	TGTGCCAGCAGCCTAGGCTTAGCGGAGGAGCTGTTTTTT